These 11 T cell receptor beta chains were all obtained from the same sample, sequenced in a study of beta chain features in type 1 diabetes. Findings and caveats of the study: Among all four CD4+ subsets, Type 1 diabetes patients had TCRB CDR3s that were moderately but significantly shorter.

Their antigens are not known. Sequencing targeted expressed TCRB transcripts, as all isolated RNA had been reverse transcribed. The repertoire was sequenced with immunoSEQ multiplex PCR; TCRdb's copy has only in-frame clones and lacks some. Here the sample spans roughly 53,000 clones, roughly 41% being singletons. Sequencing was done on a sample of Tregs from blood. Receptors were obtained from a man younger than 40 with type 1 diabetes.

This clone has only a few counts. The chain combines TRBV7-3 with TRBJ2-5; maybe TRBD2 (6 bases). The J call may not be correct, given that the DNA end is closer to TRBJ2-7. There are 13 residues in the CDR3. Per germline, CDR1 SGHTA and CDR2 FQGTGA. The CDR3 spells CASSLGGGNEQYF. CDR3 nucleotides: TGTGCCAGCAGCCTAGGTGGGGGGAACGAGCAGTACTTC.

CDR3: CASSGTSGRSYEQYF. CDR3 coding DNA: TGTGCCAGCAGTGGGACTAGCGGGAGGTCCTACGAGCAGTACTTC. The V gene is TRBV7-2, the J gene TRBJ2-7; 15 positions match TRBD2. The CDR3 runs 15 residues. CDR1 is SGHTA and CDR2 is FQGNSA in the germline V gene. Trimming at V came to 6 bases and at J to 1 base, leaving 1 base not matched to a gene.

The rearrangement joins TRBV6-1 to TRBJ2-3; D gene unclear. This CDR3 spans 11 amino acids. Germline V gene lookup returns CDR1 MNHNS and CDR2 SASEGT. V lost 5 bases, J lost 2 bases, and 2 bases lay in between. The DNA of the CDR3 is TGTGCCAGCAGTCACACAGATACGCAGTATTTT. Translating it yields CASSHTDTQYF.

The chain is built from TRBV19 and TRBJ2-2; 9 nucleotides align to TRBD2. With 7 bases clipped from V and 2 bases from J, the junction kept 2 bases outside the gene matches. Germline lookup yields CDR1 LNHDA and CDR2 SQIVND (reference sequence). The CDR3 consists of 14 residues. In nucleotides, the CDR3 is TGTGCCAGTAAGACTAGCGGCAACACCGGGGAGCTGTTTTTT. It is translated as CASKTSGNTGELFF.

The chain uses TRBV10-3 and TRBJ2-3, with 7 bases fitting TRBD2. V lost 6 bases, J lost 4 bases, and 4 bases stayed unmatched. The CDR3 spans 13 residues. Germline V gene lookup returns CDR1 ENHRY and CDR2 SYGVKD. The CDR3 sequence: CAISTGLPDTQYF. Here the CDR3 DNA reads TGTGCCATCAGCACGGGACTACCAGATACGCAGTATTTT.

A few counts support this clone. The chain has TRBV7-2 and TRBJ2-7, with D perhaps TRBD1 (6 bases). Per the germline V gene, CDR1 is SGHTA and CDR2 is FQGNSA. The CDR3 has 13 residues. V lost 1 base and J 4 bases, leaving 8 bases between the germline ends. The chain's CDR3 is CASSLVGTYEQYF. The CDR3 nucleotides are TGTGCCAGCAGCTTAGTTGGGACATACGAGCAGTACTTC.

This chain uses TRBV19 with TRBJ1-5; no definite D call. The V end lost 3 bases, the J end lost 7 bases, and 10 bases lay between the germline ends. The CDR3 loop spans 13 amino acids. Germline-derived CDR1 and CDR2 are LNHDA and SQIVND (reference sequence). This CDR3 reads CASSIKGSQPQHF. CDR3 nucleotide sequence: TGTGCCAGTAGTATCAAAGGGAGCCAGCCCCAGCATTTT.

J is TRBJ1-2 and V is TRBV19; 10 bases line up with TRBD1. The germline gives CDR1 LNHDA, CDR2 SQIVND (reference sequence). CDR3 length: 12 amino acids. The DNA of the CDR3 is TGTGCAAGCGGGACAGGGGACTATGGCTACACCTTC. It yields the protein CASGTGDYGYTF. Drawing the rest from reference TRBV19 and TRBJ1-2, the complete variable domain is DGGITQSPKYLFRKEGQNVTLSCEQNLNHDAMYWYRQDPGQGLRLIYYSQIVNDFQKGDIAEGYSVSREKKESFPLTVTSAQKNPTAFYLCASGTGDYGYTFGSGTRLTVV.

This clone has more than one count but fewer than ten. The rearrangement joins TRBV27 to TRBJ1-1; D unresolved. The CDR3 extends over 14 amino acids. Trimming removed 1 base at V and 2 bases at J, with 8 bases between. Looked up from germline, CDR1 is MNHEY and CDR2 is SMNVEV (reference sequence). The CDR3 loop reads CASSLFAVNTEAFF. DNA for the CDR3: TGTGCCAGCAGTTTATTCGCAGTAAACACTGAAGCTTTCTTT.

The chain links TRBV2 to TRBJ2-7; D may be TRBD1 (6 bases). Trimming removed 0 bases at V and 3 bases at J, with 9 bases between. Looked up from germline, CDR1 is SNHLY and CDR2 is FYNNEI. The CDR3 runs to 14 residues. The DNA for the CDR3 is TGTGCCAGCAGTGAAGCCGGACAGCTCTACGAGCAGTACTTC. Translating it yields CASSEAGQLYEQYF. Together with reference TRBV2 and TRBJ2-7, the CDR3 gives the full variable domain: EPEVTQTPSHQVTQMGQEVILRCVPISNHLYFYWYRQILGQKVEFLVSFYNNEISEKSEIFDDQFSVERPDGSNFTLKIRSTKLEDSAMYFCASSEAGQLYEQYFGPGTRLTVT.

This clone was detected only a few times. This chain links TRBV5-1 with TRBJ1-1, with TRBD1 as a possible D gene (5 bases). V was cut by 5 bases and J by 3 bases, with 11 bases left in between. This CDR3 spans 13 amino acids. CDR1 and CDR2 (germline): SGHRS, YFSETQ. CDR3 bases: TGCGCCAGCAGTCCAGGGATGGACACTGAAGCTTTCTTT. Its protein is CASSPGMDTEAFF.